A selection of T cell receptor beta chains follows, all from one sample in a study of T cell repertoires in cytomegalovirus infection. TCRdb re-called the reads through MiXCR, storing one row per CDR3 protein. Of about half a million distinct CDR3 sequences detected, 30% to 40% appear once; the ten largest clones hold 15% to 20%. Their cognate antigens are unknown. The sample in question was cultured PBMCs, obtained from culture after CMV antigen stimulation. These TCRs come from a human donor in good health (CMV status not recorded). Some clones in this sample may be carry-over from other donors' samples. The CDR3 runs from the conserved cysteine through the conserved F or W. D genes are given only for firm matches. The listing skips clone size in some rows; elsewhere it reads once, few, many or a size class.

abundance: few; d_gene: TRBD1; v_gene: TRBV4-1; j_gene: TRBJ2-2; CDR3nt: TGCGCCAGCAGCCAAGACAGGGGACAGATCAACACCGGGGAGCTGTTTTTT; CDR3aa: CASSQDRGQINTGELFF
abundance: few; d_gene: .; v_gene: TRBV4-1; j_gene: TRBJ2-2; CDR3nt: TGCGCCAGCAGCCAAGTTGGCGATACCGGGGAGCTGTTTTTT; CDR3aa: CASSQVGDTGELFF
abundance: few; d_gene: TRBD1; v_gene: TRBV7-2; j_gene: TRBJ1-3; CDR3nt: TGTGCCAGCAGCTTATCCGGGACAGCAGGAAACACCATATATTTT; CDR3aa: CASSLSGTAGNTIYF
abundance: .; d_gene: TRBD2; v_gene: TRBV12-3/TRBV12-4; j_gene: TRBJ2-1; CDR3nt: TGTGCCAGCACCGGGGGGAGCGGGAGAGGTGAGCAGTTCTTC; CDR3aa: CASTGGSGRGEQFF
abundance: .; d_gene: TRBD2; v_gene: TRBV9; j_gene: TRBJ2-7; CDR3nt: TGTGCCAGCAGCCCGAGACTAGCGGGACTTAGAGGGCTGTACTTC; CDR3aa: CASSPRLAGLRGLYF
abundance: .; d_gene: .; v_gene: TRBV7-6; j_gene: TRBJ2-1; CDR3nt: TGTGCCAGCAGCGCAGGGCCCAGCTCCTACAATGAGCAGTTCTTC; CDR3aa: CASSAGPSSYNEQFF
abundance: few; d_gene: TRBD1; v_gene: TRBV7-9; j_gene: TRBJ2-4; CDR3nt: TGTGCCAGCAGCGTCTTACAGGGGGAGAGGAAAAACATTCAGTACTTC; CDR3aa: CASSVLQGERKNIQYF
abundance: few; d_gene: .; v_gene: TRBV14; j_gene: TRBJ1-1; CDR3nt: TGTGCCAGCAGCCAAGCCTCCGAGACGGGGAACACTGAAGCTTTCTTT; CDR3aa: CASSQASETGNTEAFF
abundance: many; d_gene: TRBD1; v_gene: TRBV7-2; j_gene: TRBJ2-2; CDR3nt: TGTGCCAGCAGCTTCTCACGGACAGGGGTCACGGGGGGAACCGGGGAGCTGTTTTTT; CDR3aa: CASSFSRTGVTGGTGELFF
abundance: few; d_gene: .; v_gene: TRBV12-3/TRBV12-4; j_gene: TRBJ1-5; CDR3nt: TGTGCCAGCAGTTTTCCGGGACATAGCAATCAGCCCCAGCATTTT; CDR3aa: CASSFPGHSNQPQHF
abundance: .; d_gene: .; v_gene: TRBV5-1; j_gene: TRBJ1-3; CDR3nt: TGCGCCAGCAGGCGAGATACAGCGTTCTCTGGAAACACCATATATTTT; CDR3aa: CASRRDTAFSGNTIYF
abundance: .; d_gene: TRBD2; v_gene: TRBV12-3/TRBV12-4; j_gene: TRBJ2-5; CDR3nt: TGTGCCAGCAGTTGGGGGAGGGGAGAGACCCAGTACTTC; CDR3aa: CASSWGRGETQYF
abundance: .; d_gene: .; v_gene: TRBV5-6; j_gene: TRBJ1-4; CDR3nt: TGTGCCAGCATGGCAGGGGATATCGAAAATGAAAAACTGTTTTTT; CDR3aa: CASMAGDIENEKLFF
abundance: few; d_gene: TRBD2; v_gene: TRBV10-3; j_gene: TRBJ2-3; CDR3nt: TGTGCCATCAGCGGGGGGTTAGCGGGCTCCACAGATACGCAGTATTTT; CDR3aa: CAISGGLAGSTDTQYF
abundance: many; d_gene: .; v_gene: TRBV6-2/TRBV6-3; j_gene: TRBJ2-5; CDR3nt: TGTGCCAGCAGTTACTCGAAGGGTAGAGTCCAAGAGACCCAGTACTTC; CDR3aa: CASSYSKGRVQETQYF
abundance: few; d_gene: .; v_gene: TRBV12-5; j_gene: TRBJ2-2; CDR3nt: TGTGCTAGTGGCCCCGGGAGCGGGGAGCTGTTTTTT; CDR3aa: CASGPGSGELFF
abundance: many; d_gene: TRBD2; v_gene: TRBV7-9; j_gene: TRBJ2-3; CDR3nt: TGTGCCAGCAGCTTAGGCGGGAGGGATACTGTTTTT; CDR3aa: CASSLGGRDTVF